This T cell receptor (beta chain) was retrieved from a study of shared clonotypes between healthy human individuals. Overall study: A couple of female and a few male donors aged 18 to 49 were enrolled. Findings and limits, study-wide: Researchers found naive subsets generally carried larger estimated richness than memory subsets.

CD4+ cells were split into CD45RA+ naive and CD45RA-negative memory subsets. A note on this clone: Its target is unknown.

Measured with immunoSEQ multiplex PCR; TCRdb has only the in-frame clones, and not every one. There are a few hundred thousand clones in the sample; 65% occur only once, and approximately 12% lies in the top ten. Germline V gives CDR1 SGDLS, CDR2 YYNGEE. This CDR3 region has 15 residues. Between the trimmed V and J ends, which lost 0 bases and 3 bases, there was a span of 10 bases. The specimen was memory CD4+ T cells sorted from blood. Subset given: CD45RA-negative fraction. The receptor was isolated from a man aged 30 to 45 in good health. The V gene is TRBV9, the J gene TRBJ2-1, with D perhaps matching TRBD2 (6 bases). CDR3 in amino acids: CASSVAGEGYNEQFF. CDR3 sequence (DNA): TGTGCCAGCAGCGTAGCGGGAGAAGGCTACAATGAGCAGTTCTTC.